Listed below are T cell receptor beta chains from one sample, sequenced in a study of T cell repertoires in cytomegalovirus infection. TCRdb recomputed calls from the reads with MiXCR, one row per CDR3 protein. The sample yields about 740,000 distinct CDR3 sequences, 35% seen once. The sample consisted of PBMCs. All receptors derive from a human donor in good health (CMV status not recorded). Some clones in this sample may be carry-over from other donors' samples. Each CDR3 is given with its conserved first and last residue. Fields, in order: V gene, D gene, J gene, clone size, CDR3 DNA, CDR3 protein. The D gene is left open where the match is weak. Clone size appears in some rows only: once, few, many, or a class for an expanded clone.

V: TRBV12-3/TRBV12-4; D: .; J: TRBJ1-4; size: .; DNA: TGTGCCAGCAGTTCGGGGGCAGGGAAAGAAAAACTGTTTTTT; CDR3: CASSSGAGKEKLFF
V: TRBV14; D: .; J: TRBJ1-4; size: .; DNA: TGTGCCAGCAGCCTTCGTACCGGCGAAAAACTGTTTTTT; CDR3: CASSLRTGEKLFF
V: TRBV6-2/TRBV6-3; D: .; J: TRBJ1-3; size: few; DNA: TGTGCCAGCAAAAGTCAGGGGACCTATACTGGAAACACCATATATTTT; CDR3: CASKSQGTYTGNTIYF
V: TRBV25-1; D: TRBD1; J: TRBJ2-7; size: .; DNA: TGTGCCAGCAGTGAGTGGACAGGGATAACCTACGAGCAGTACTTC; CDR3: CASSEWTGITYEQYF
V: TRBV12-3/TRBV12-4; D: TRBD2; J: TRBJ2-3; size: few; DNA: TGTGCCAGCAGTCCGACTAGCGGCACTAGCACAGATACGCAGTATTTT; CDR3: CASSPTSGTSTDTQYF
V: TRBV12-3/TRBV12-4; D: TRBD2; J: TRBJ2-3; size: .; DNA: TGTGCCAGCAGTCCAGCGGGAGGGGGAGATACGCAGTATTTT; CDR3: CASSPAGGGDTQYF
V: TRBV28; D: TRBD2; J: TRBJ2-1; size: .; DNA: TGTGCCAGCCTCCCCCGACTAGCGGGAGGGCCAACGCCCTACAATGAGCAGTTCTTC; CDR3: CASLPRLAGGPTPYNEQFF
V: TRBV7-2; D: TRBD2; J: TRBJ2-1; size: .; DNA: TGTGCCAGCGGCCGGCCTAGCGGGAGTAATGAGCAGTTCTTC; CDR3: CASGRPSGSNEQFF
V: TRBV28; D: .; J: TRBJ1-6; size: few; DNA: TGTGCCAGCAGTTTATCTGACATACACCCACCCCTCCACTTT; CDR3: CASSLSDIHPPLHF
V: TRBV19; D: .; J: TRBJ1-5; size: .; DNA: TGTGCCAGTAGTATATCCGGGGGCTTAGATCAGCCCCAGCATTTT; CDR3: CASSISGGLDQPQHF
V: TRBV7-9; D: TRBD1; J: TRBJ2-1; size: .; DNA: TGTGCCAGCAGCATTGGACAGGTCCAGCTGTTC; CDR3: CASSIGQVQLF
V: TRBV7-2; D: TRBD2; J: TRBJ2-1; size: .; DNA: TGTGCCAGCACCCTTATCGGGACTAGCTTTTACAATGAGCAGTTCTTC; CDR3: CASTLIGTSFYNEQFF